The entry below gives a single TCR beta chain sequence along with its context. Its antigen is undetermined. CDR3 regions were amplified by Arm-PCR using iRepertoire HTBI primers to build TCR beta libraries. Each CDR3 protein is one row after TCRdb ran MiXCR on the multiplex PCR reads. This sample has about 470,000 distinct CDR3 sequences, with less than 25% found just once. This sample stems from a study of regulatory T cells in long-lasting Graves disease. General study findings and limits: With persistent disease, TRBV28, TRBJ1-2 and TRBJ2-5 were the favored segments. Sharing of public clonotypes was greater in persistent patients (around 3,000) than in new patients (around 1,000).

The ends were cut back, 2 bases at V and 4 bases at J, with 12 bases in the middle. The CDR3 is made up of 14 amino acids. The germline CDR1 and CDR2 sequences are MNHEY and SVGAGI. As for time point: persistent/refractory GD, antithyroid drugs over 5 years with positive TRAb. The TCR library was prepared using RNA isolated from PBMCs. An endocrinology unit in Xi'an, China, supplied the patients. This sample comprised peripheral blood mononuclear cells (PBMCs), obtained when the disease was refractory, from a patient treated with antithyroid drugs. The J gene is TRBJ2-7, the V gene TRBV6-5; D remains ambiguous. This TCR came from a female donor with Graves disease. The CDR3 protein is CASSYGSGEYEQYF. The CDR3 nucleotides read TGTGCCAGCAGTTACGGTTCAGGCGAGTACGAGCAGTACTTC.